A selection of T cell receptor beta chains follows, all from one sample in a study of blood T cell repertoires in COVID-19. Profiled with immunoSEQ multiplex PCR; TCRdb holds only in-frame clones, not every one. The sample includes approximately 38,000 clones, roughly 83% of them seen just once. The sequenced sample consisted of peripheral blood. The source of these receptors is a human donor with acute or convalescent COVID-19. The donor label of this sample is uncertain. Each CDR3 is given with its conserved first and last residue. D genes are given only for firm matches. Clone size is stated in some rows and not others, as once, few, many or a class when expanded.

size	V	J	D	DNA	CDR3
NA	TRBV28	TRBJ2-2	TRBD2	TGTGCCAGCAGTCCCGAGACTAGCAGGAACACCGGGGAGCTGTTTTTT	CASSPETSRNTGELFF
NA	TRBV5-1	TRBJ1-1	TRBD1	TGCGCCAGCAGCTTGGTCGGACAGGGGTTGGCGAACACTGAAGCTTTCTTT	CASSLVGQGLANTEAFF
NA	TRBV6-2/TRBV6-3	TRBJ1-1	NA	TGTGCCAGCAGTTACGGGGGCGCTGGGACTGAAGCTTTCTTT	CASSYGGAGTEAFF
few	TRBV5-6	TRBJ1-4	TRBD1	TGTGCCAGCAGTGACTTGGGGACAGCAACTAATGAAAAACTGTTTTTT	CASSDLGTATNEKLFF
NA	TRBV7-6	TRBJ2-5	NA	TGTGCCAGCAGCTTCCGGCTAGCAGGCCTGGAGACCCAGTACTTC	CASSFRLAGLETQYF
few	TRBV7-2	TRBJ2-4	TRBD1	TGTGCCAGCAGCGCACCGGGACAGAAAAACATTCAGTACTTC	CASSAPGQKNIQYF
NA	TRBV5-1	TRBJ2-5	TRBD2	TGCGCCAGCAGTCCCCGGGACTACCCAGGGACCCAGTACTTC	CASSPRDYPGTQYF
NA	TRBV25-1	TRBJ1-5	NA	TGTGCCAGCAGTGACCAGGGCCGTAGCAATCAGCCCCAGCATTTT	CASSDQGRSNQPQHF
NA	TRBV18	TRBJ2-2	NA	TGTGCCAGCTCACCACCCCAGGGGTTGAACACCGGGGAGCTGTTTTTT	CASSPPQGLNTGELFF
NA	TRBV14	TRBJ2-3	NA	TGTGCCAGCAGCCAAGAACTCTCCGATACGCAGTATTTT	CASSQELSDTQYF
NA	TRBV6-6	TRBJ2-1	NA	TGTGCCAGCAGTTTGGCGCGGTCTCTGGACAATGAGCAGTTCTTC	CASSLARSLDNEQFF
NA	TRBV28	TRBJ1-2	NA	TGTGCCAGCAGTTCCCGTCCCGATTACCCGAGTGGCTACACCTTC	CASSSRPDYPSGYTF